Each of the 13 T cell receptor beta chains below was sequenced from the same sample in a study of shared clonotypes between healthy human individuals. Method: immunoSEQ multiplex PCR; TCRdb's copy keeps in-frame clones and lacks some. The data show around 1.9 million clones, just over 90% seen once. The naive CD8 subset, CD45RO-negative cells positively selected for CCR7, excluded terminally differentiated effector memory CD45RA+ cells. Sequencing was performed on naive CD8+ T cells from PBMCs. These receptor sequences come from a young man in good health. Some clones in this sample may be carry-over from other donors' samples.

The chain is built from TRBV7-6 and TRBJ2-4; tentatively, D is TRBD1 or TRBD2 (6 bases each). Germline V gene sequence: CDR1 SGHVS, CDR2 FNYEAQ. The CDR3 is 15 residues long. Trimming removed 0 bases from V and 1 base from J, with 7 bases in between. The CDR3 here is CASSLAGGAKNIQYF. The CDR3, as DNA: TGTGCCAGCAGCTTAGCGGGGGGCGCCAAAAACATTCAGTACTTC.

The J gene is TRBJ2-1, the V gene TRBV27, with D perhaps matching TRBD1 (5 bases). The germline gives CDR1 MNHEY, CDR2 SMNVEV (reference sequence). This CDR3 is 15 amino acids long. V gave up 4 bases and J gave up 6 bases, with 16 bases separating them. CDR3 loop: CASSSQLQGVNEQFF. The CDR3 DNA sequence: TGTGCCAGCAGTTCTCAGCTCCAAGGGGTCAATGAGCAGTTCTTC.

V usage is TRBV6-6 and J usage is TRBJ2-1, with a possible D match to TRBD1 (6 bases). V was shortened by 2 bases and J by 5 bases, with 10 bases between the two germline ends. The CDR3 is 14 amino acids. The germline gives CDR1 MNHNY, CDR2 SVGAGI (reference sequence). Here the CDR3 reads CASSYTGTNNEQFF. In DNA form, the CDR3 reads TGTGCCAGCAGTTACACAGGGACCAACAATGAGCAGTTCTTC.

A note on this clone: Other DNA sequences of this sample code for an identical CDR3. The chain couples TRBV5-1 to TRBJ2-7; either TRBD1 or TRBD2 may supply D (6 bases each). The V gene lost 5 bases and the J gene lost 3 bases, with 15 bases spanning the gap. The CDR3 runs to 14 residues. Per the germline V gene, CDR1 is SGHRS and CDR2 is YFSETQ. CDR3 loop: CASSLGGQGYEQYF. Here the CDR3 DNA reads TGCGCCAGCAGTTTAGGGGGGCAGGGCTACGAGCAGTACTTC.

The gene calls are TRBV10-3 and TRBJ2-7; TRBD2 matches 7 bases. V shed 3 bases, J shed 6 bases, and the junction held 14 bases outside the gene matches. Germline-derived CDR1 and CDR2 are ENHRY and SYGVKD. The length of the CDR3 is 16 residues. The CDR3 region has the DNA TGTGCCATCAGTGATTCTGTAGCGGGCGGCCCCCGCGAGCAGTACTTC. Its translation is CAISDSVAGGPREQYF.

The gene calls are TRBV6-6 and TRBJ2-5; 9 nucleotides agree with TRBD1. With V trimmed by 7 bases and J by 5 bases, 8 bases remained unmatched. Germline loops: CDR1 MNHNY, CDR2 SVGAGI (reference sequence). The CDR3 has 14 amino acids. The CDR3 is CASTGQGWGETQYF. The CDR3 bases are TGTGCCAGCACCGGACAGGGGTGGGGCGAGACCCAGTACTTC.

The CDR3 region has the DNA TGCGCCAGCAGCCCGGTGGGCGGGGTCGCTAATGAAAAACTGTTTTTT. This codes for CASSPVGGVANEKLFF. The rearrangement links TRBV5-1 to TRBJ1-4, with D uncertain. With 4 bases removed from V and 3 bases from J, the gap between germline ends came to 16 bases. Germline values: CDR1 SGHRS, CDR2 YFSETQ. The CDR3 consists of 16 residues.

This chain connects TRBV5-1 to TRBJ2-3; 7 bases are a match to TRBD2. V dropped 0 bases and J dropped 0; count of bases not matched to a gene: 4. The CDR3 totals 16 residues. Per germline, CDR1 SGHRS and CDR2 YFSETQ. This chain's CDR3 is CASSLEPSGSTDTQYF. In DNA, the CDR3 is TGCGCCAGCAGCTTGGAGCCTAGCGGAAGCACAGATACGCAGTATTTT.

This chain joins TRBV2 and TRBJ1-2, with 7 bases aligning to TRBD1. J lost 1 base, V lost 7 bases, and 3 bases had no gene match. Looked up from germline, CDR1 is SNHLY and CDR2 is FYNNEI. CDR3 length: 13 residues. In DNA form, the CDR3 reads TGTGCCAGCAAGGGGACAGTTAACTATGGCTACACCTTC. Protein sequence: CASKGTVNYGYTF.

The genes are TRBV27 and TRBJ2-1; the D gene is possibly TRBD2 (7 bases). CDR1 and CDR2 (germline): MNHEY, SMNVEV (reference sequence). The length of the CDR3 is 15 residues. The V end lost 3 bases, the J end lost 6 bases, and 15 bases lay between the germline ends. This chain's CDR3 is CASSLGQGGGNEQFF. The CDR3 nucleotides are TGTGCCAGCAGTTTGGGTCAGGGAGGGGGCAATGAGCAGTTCTTC.

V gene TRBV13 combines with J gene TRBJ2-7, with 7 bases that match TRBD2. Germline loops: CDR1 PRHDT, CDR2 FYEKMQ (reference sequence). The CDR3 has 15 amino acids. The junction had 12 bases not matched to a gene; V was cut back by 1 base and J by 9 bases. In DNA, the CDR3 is TGTGCCAGCAGCTTAGATACTAGCGCCAGTTTGGGGCAGTACTTC. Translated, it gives CASSLDTSASLGQYF.

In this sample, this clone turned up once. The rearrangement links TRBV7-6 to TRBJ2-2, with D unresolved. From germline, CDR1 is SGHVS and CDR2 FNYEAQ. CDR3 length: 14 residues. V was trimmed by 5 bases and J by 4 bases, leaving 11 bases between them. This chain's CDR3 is CASSLNFGTGELFF. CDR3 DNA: TGTGCCAGCAGCCTTAACTTTGGCACCGGGGAGCTGTTTTTT.

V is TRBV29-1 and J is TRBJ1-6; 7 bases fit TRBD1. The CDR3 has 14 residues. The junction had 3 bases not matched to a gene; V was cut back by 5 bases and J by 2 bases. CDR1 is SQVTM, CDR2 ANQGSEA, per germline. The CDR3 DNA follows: TGCAGCGTTCGGGACAGCACCTATAATTCACCCCTCCACTTT. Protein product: CSVRDSTYNSPLHF.